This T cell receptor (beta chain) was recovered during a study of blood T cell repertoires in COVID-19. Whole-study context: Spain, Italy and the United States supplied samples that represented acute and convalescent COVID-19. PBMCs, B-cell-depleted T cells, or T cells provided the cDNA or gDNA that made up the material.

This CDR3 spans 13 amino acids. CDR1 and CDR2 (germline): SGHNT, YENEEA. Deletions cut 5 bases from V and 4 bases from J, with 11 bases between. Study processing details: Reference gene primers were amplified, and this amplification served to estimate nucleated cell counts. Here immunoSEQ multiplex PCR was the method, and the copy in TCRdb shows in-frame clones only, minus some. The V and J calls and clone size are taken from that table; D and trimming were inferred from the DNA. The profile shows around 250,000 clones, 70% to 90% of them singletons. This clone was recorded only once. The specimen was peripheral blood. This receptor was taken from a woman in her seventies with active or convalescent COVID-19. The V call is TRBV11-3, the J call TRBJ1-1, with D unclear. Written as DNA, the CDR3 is TGTGCCAGCAGCCTTACTTCGGGCACTGAAGCTTTCTTT. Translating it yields CASSLTSGTEAFF.